This T cell receptor (beta chain) derives from a study of Graves' ophthalmopathy and Graves' hyperthyroidism (dated by TCRdb to about 2018). Regarding the study in general: A patient counted as having stable hyperthyroidism if there was no progression to ophthalmopathy within 18 months of follow-up. A discovery set of 95 to 100 patients (roughly 41 ophthalmopathy, 60 or so stable hyperthyroidism) was enrolled to explore V-J signatures distinguishing ophthalmopathy from hyperthyroidism. In several hyperthyroidism patients, the T-cell repertoires found in thyroid tissue were compared with those found in blood. Once sampling was done, hyperthyroidism patients were given methimazole at a starting dose of 30 mg daily, while ophthalmopathy patients were given high-dose intravenous methylprednisolone. An independent validation cohort was composed of 18 hyperthyroidism patients and 17 patients who later progressed from hyperthyroidism to ophthalmopathy. The study used TCR beta repertoire signatures to distinguish Graves' ophthalmopathy from Graves' hyperthyroidism and to predict progression to ophthalmopathy. In total, approximately 130 blood samples were TCR-sequenced: some 40 ophthalmopathy, approximately 80 hyperthyroidism and about 17 hyperthyroidism-to-ophthalmopathy patients.

For repertoire sequencing, the TCR beta CDR3 regions were amplified from RNA transcripts. The first round of RT-PCR was done with HTBI primers and the Qiagen OneStep RT-PCR kit, and was followed by a second round of multiplex PCR, then size selection and purification. Libraries were sequenced on an Illumina HiSeq2000 using paired-end 100 bp reads. The source study handled its data this way. SOAPnuke was used to process the reads, throwing out any read that had adapters, had uncalled bases, had a mean Phred below 15, or lacked an exact constant-primer or identifier match. COPE v1.2.5 was used to merge high-quality paired reads. Unique nucleotide sequences were defined as clonotypes and aligned to IMGT TRB V, D and J references using MiTCR v1.1. Only V-J combinations with frequency above 0.0001 were analysed, covering more than 99% of repertoires. For each V-J combination, a TCR clonal expansion and chaos score was defined as F50 clonal expansion divided by the chaos observed in the TCRdist matrix. Welch's t-statistics and random forest were used to narrow the features down to around 13 V-J combinations, which were then fed into a naive Bayes classifier. The similarity between thyroid and blood repertoires was quantified using the Morisita-Horn index. Using fastp trimming at Q25 and MiXCR clonotype assembly, TCRdb reanalyzed the public sequencing data and kept in-frame beta chains. Each record represents a unique CDR3 protein, reported with the most common genes and DNA among its rows. The V and J calls were determined by TCRdb, not by the authors. This sample lists around 1.1 million distinct CDR3 sequences; 35% to 40% were detected once. The ten most abundant clones make up roughly 10% of the sample.

Points the paper makes about the study in general: Among expanded thyroid clonotypes with frequency above 0.001, most also showed up in blood, which suggests that blood repertoires may reflect the thyroid immune response. No statistical method was used to set the sample size in advance, and the investigators knew which group each participant was assigned to. In validation, the model predicted ophthalmopathy progression with less than 71% sensitivity and 72.22% specificity; fewer than 15 predicted patients were CT-confirmed with GO in a median of approximately 6.5 months. In cross-validation, the 13-signature model distinguished ophthalmopathy from stable hyperthyroidism with approximately 90% sensitivity and just under 84% specificity, and in the test set the corresponding values were approximately 79% and 70%.

The germline V gene sets CDR1 to KGHDR and CDR2 to SFDVKD. The CDR3 holds 11 amino acids from the cysteine to the phenylalanine. Only the CDR3 region is kept as DNA, spanning 33 bases read in frame from base 1. The V and J ends are trimmed by 7 bases and 5 bases, leaving 8 bases between them. This clonotype showed up many times. What this receptor recognizes is not known. Per-base quality was not reported, and no clone a single base away is much larger than it. The hyperthyroidism patients were 18 to 65 years old and newly diagnosed, with a disease duration of less than 2 months. Patients with other autoimmune diseases, uncontrolled infections, pregnancy or lactation were excluded. Diagnosis relied on clinical symptoms, serum thyroxine, TRAb, thyroid ultrasound and orbital computed tomography. Trizol reagent was used to extract the total RNA, and its quality was then checked on an Agilent 2100 Bioanalyzer.

This clonotype was sampled from an adult man with Graves' hyperthyroidism. Sample: peripheral blood or thyroid tissue (not recorded which). This receptor chain uses TRBV24-1 and TRBJ2-7; tentative D gene TRBD1, with 6 bases matching. The CDR3: CATSQGNEQYF. The nucleotides are TGTGCCACCAGCCAGGGGAACGAGCAGTACTTC.